Below are 25 T cell receptor beta chains sequenced from a single sample in a study of molecular identifiers for immune sequencing clone quantification. TCRdb re-called the PCR reads through MiXCR, storing one row per CDR3 protein. The data show about 320,000 distinct CDR3 sequences, 20% to 25% seen once. The sequenced material came from naive CD8+ T cells from blood, with Jurkat cell RNA spiked in. Noted subset: FACS-sorted CD8+CD4-CCR7+CD45RA+ naive T cells. These receptors originate from a human donor in good health. Some libraries in this study had Jurkat cell RNA spiked in.

This clonotype was found many times. This chain links TRBV28 with TRBJ2-3, with D perhaps matching TRBD2 (6 bases). Germline CDR1 MDHEN, CDR2 SYDVKM. Trimming stripped 5 bases from V and 0 bases from J, with 15 bases between. This CDR3 is 16 amino acids long. The CDR3 DNA is TGTGCCAGCAGTACTCCCAGCGGGCTTAGCACAGATACGCAGTATTTT. Amino acid sequence: CASSTPSGLSTDTQYF. Looking up the rest from reference TRBV28 and TRBJ2-3 gives the full variable domain: DVKVTQSSRYLVKRTGEKVFLECVQDMDHENMFWYRQDPGLGLRLIYFSYDVKMKEKGDIPEGYSVSREKKERFSLILESASTNQTSMYLCASSTPSGLSTDTQYFGPGTRLTVL.

In its sample, this clonotype was seen many times. The chain couples TRBV4-3 to TRBJ1-5; D gene uncertain. V lost 0 bases, J lost 6 bases, and 12 bases lay in between. From germline, CDR1 is LGHNA and CDR2 YSLEER. The CDR3 extends over 15 amino acids. CDR3 in amino acids: CASSQDRYGLQPQHF. In DNA, the CDR3 is TGCGCCAGCAGCCAAGACAGATACGGGCTTCAGCCCCAGCATTTT.

Concerning this clonotype: The junction differs from germline at one of its ends, possibly a read error. This chain links TRBV9 with TRBJ1-3, with D possibly matching TRBD1 (5 bases). CDR1 is SGDLS and CDR2 is YYNGEE in the germline V gene. This CDR3 is built from 15 residues. DNA for the CDR3: TGTGCCAGCAGCCCCTGGGGGGTCTCTGGAAACACCATACATTTT. Residues: CASSPWGVSGNTIHF. The complete variable domain, with remaining parts taken from reference TRBV9 and TRBJ1-3, reads DSGVTQTPKHLITATGQRVTLRCSPRSGDLSVYWYQQSLDQGLQFLIQYYNGEERAKGNILERFSAQQFPDLHSELNLSSLELGDSALYFCASSPWGVSGNTIHFGEGSWLTVV.

A remark on this clonotype: This may stem from a read error, because a much larger clone lies one nucleotide away. The chain uses TRBV5-6 and TRBJ1-3; perhaps TRBD1 as D (5 bases). This CDR3 is built from 16 residues. Germline values: CDR1 SGHDT, CDR2 YYEEEE. V was pared by 4 bases and J by 2 bases, with 16 bases between. This CDR3 reads CASSVLVRGAGNTIYF. The CDR3 DNA follows: TGTGCCAGCAGCGTCCTTGTGCGGGGGGCTGGAAACACCATATATTTT.

Regarding this clonotype: This may be a read error: a much more frequent sequence differs by one nucleotide. The chain joins TRBV4-1 to TRBJ2-7; D may correspond to TRBD1 or TRBD2 (5 bases each). V was cut by 1 base and J by 7 bases, with 11 bases left in between. Germline CDR1 is MGHRA and CDR2 is YSYEKL. The CDR3 runs to 13 residues. The CDR3 DNA sequence: TGCGCCAGCAGCCAAGTTTCGGGGACGGAGCAGTACTTC. This codes for CASSQVSGTEQYF.

This clonotype was found a few times. The J gene is TRBJ2-3, the V gene TRBV7-9; 9 positions match TRBD2. The junction had 14 bases not matched to a gene; V was cut back by 4 bases and J by 0 bases. CDR1 is SEHNR, CDR2 FQNEAQ, per germline (reference sequence). CDR3 length equals 19 residues. Here the CDR3 DNA reads TGTGCCAGCAGCTCGAGGCTAGCGGGGAAACAGTCTAGCACAGATACGCAGTATTTT. Protein product: CASSSRLAGKQSSTDTQYF.

Turning to this clonotype: This could be a read error, since a much larger clone is one nucleotide away. The chain has TRBV7-6 and TRBJ1-1; 7 bases align to TRBD1. In germline, CDR1 is SGHVS, CDR2 FNYEAQ. CDR3 length: 12 residues. The CDR3 DNA sequence: TGTGCCAGCAGCTTAGGTGGACAGGAAGCTTCCTTT. This encodes CASSLGGQEASF. The whole variable domain, filled in from reference TRBV7-6 and TRBJ1-1, reads GAGVSQSPRYKVTKRGQDVALRCDPISGHVSLYWYRQALGQGPEFLTYFNYEAQQDKSGLPNDRFSAERPEGSISTLTIQRTEQRDSAMYRCASSLGGQEASFGQGTRLTVV.

A single count supports this clonotype. A much larger clone differs from this one at a single base, so this may be a read error. This chain links TRBV12-3 or TRBV12-4 with TRBJ2-1; 9 bases are a match to TRBD2. The CDR3 covers 15 residues. CDR3 region: CAGSLGLAQSNEQFF. In DNA, the CDR3 is TGTGCCGGCAGTTTAGGACTAGCGCAGAGCAATGAGCAGTTCTTC.

Regarding this clonotype: A much larger clone lies one base from this, so it may be a read error. As the CDR3 is not closed by the conserved phenylalanine or tryptophan, this likely results from a read error. The chain uses TRBV12-3 or TRBV12-4 and TRBJ2-6; D is uncertain. Trimming shortened V by 8 bases and J by 0 bases, and 5 bases separated the two germline ends. This CDR3 spans 13 amino acids. CDR3 residues: CASGLSGANVLTS. CDR3 nucleotide sequence: TGTGCCAGCGGTCTCTCTGGGGCCAACGTCCTGACTTCC.

This clonotype showed up many times. The chain couples TRBV7-2 to TRBJ2-3; TRBD2 might be the D (6 bases). The germline V gene has CDR1 SGHTA and CDR2 FQGNSA. There are 15 residues in the CDR3. V was cut by 5 bases and J by 4 bases, with 16 bases left in between. CDR3 DNA sequence: TGTGCCAGCAGCCGGTTTGTGTCGGGAGCAGATACGCAGTATTTT. Translated, it gives CASSRFVSGADTQYF.

This clonotype was seen ten or more times. V is TRBV5-5 and J is TRBJ2-7; 9 nucleotides align to TRBD2. V shed 5 bases, J shed 2 bases, and the junction held 5 bases outside the gene matches. Germline CDR1 and CDR2: SGHKS and YYEKEE (reference sequence). This CDR3 spans 14 amino acids. CDR3 bases: TGTGCCAGCAGGCCCATAGCGGGAGCCTACGAGCAGTACTTC. The encoded protein is CASRPIAGAYEQYF.

A few counts support this clonotype. The chain combines TRBV7-9 with TRBJ2-7; D is tentatively TRBD1 or TRBD2 (6 bases each). Germline V gene sequence: CDR1 SEHNR, CDR2 FQNEAQ (reference sequence). This CDR3 is built from 16 residues. The V end was cut by 5 bases, the J end by 0 bases, with 17 bases between. The CDR3 DNA reads as TGTGCCAGCAGCACCACGGGGGCACCGACCTCCTACGAGCAGTACTTC. It codes for CASSTTGAPTSYEQYF.

The rearrangement uses TRBV7-9 and TRBJ1-2, with TRBD1 matching 7 bases. Unmatched junction bases numbered 18, after V lost 4 bases and J lost 7 bases. Germline V gene sequence: CDR1 SEHNR, CDR2 FQNEAQ (reference sequence). The CDR3 covers 17 residues. Written as DNA, the CDR3 is TGTGCCAGCAGCTCCACCATCTCGGACAGGCGCGAACGTGGCTACACCTTC. This translates into CASSSTISDRRERGYTF.

This clonotype came up many times. The J gene is TRBJ1-1, the V gene TRBV4-1; TRBD1 might be the D (5 bases). Trimming pared 4 bases from V and 1 base from J, leaving 22 bases between. Germline CDR1 and CDR2: MGHRA and YSYEKL. The CDR3 sequence is 18 residues long. CDR3 sequence: CASSRLGEGTGSNTEAFF. The CDR3, as DNA: TGCGCCAGCAGCCGGTTAGGGGAGGGGACGGGGTCGAACACTGAAGCTTTCTTT.

This clonotype showed up many times. The chain couples TRBV25-1 to TRBJ2-7; weak D call: TRBD2 (5 bases). The CDR3 has 12 amino acids. Germline lookup yields CDR1 MGHDK and CDR2 SYGVNS. V lost 4 bases to trimming and J lost 3 bases, with 7 bases between them. The CDR3 DNA reads as TGTGCCAGCAGTGGGGAGAGCTACGAGCAGTACTTC. Protein sequence: CASSGESYEQYF.

This clonotype has a handful of counts. V usage is TRBV6-5 and J usage is TRBJ1-4, with 8 bases fitting TRBD1. The J segment lost 8 bases and the V segment lost 5 bases, leaving 7 bases of the junction unmatched. The CDR3 loop spans 14 amino acids. Germline V gives CDR1 MNHEY, CDR2 SVGAGI. CDR3 loop: CASSNGQGCEKLFF. For the CDR3, the DNA is TGTGCCAGCAGTAACGGACAGGGATGCGAAAAACTGTTTTTT.

This clonotype was seen many times. The V and J genes are TRBV7-2 and TRBJ2-3; 10 bases are shared with TRBD2. CDR1 SGHTA and CDR2 FQGNSA come from the germline V gene. CDR3 size: 17 residues. Trimming removed 2 bases from V and 1 base from J; junction bases left unmatched: 6. Here the CDR3 DNA reads TGTGCCAGCAGCTTACCTATAGCGGGGGGACGCACAGATACGCAGTATTTT. Its protein is CASSLPIAGGRTDTQYF.

In the case of this clonotype: A clone one base away is much larger, so this may be a read error. The chain combines TRBV5-1 with TRBJ2-1; no reliable D call. The CDR3 is 12 residues long. The V gene lost 5 bases and the J gene lost 8 bases, with 11 bases spanning the gap. Germline loops: CDR1 SGHRS, CDR2 YFSETQ. The CDR3 loop is CASRSDRDEQFF. The CDR3 nucleotides read TGCGCCAGCAGGTCCGACCGCGATGAGCAGTTCTTC.

As to this clonotype: Since a much larger clone is just one base distant, this may be a read error. V gene TRBV21-1 combines with J gene TRBJ2-2; the table calls TRBD2, which could not be checked here. TRBV21-1 is annotated as a pseudogene. The CDR3 is 18 residues long. CDR3 bases: TGTGCCAGCAGCAAAGGTCTAGCGGGGGGGCCGAACACCGGGGAGCTGGTTTTT. Amino acid sequence: CASSKGLAGGPNTGELVF.

Turning to this clonotype: Since a much larger clone is just one base distant, this may be a read error. The chain is built from TRBV3-1 and TRBJ2-2; D is unclear. CDR1 is LGHDT, CDR2 YNNKEL, per germline (reference sequence). CDR3 length equals 11 residues. CDR3 loop: CACSQSGELFF. DNA for the CDR3: TGTGCCTGCAGCCAAAGCGGGGAGCTGTTTTTT.

The chain has TRBV12-3 or TRBV12-4 and TRBJ1-1; 8 bases match TRBD1. The CDR3 consists of 15 residues. V lost 5 bases, J lost 7 bases, and 12 bases stayed unmatched. For the CDR3, the DNA is TGTGCCAGCAGTACACGACAGGGGACCCTGGGTGAAGCTTTCTTT. This translates into CASSTRQGTLGEAFF.

This clonotype appeared many times. The rearrangement uses TRBV4-1 and TRBJ1-1, with a weak D call TRBD1 (5 bases). Looked up from germline, CDR1 is MGHRA and CDR2 is YSYEKL. Trimming shortened V by 4 bases and J by 0 bases, and 15 bases separated the two germline ends. The CDR3 runs to 16 residues. The CDR3 loop is CASSPGQGVMNTEAFF. The CDR3 DNA reads TGCGCCAGCAGCCCCGGTCAAGGGGTAATGAACACTGAAGCTTTCTTT.

This clonotype was detected only a few times. This may be a read error: a much more frequent sequence differs by one nucleotide. The chain carries TRBV7-9 and TRBJ2-3; 14 bases are a match to TRBD2. CDR3 size: 15 residues. In germline, CDR1 is SEHNR, CDR2 FQNEAQ (reference sequence). Unmatched junction bases numbered 3, after V lost 9 bases and J lost 1 base. In DNA form, the CDR3 reads TGTGCCAGTACGGGACTAGCGGGGGGCACAGATACGCAGTATTTT. It translates to CASTGLAGGTDTQYF. The full variable domain, its missing parts supplied by reference TRBV7-9 and TRBJ2-3, is DTGVSQNPRHKITKRGQNVTFRCDPISEHNRLYWYRQTLGQGPEFLTYFQNEAQLEKSRLLSDRFSAERPKGSFSTLEIQRTEQGDSAMYLCASTGLAGGTDTQYFGPGTRLTVL.

This clonotype has a count of ten or more. The rearrangement links TRBV5-1 to TRBJ2-3; the match to TRBD2 covers 11 bases. Germline-derived CDR1 and CDR2 are SGHRS and YFSETQ. The CDR3 sequence is 17 residues long. The V and J ends lost 3 bases and 0 bases, in that order; junction bases with no gene match: 6. CDR3 DNA sequence: TGCGCCAGCAGCTCCCCGGGACTAGCGGCAAGCACAGATACGCAGTATTTT. Translating gives CASSSPGLAASTDTQYF. The complete variable domain, with remaining parts taken from reference TRBV5-1 and TRBJ2-3, reads KAGVTQTPRYLIKTRGQQVTLSCSPISGHRSVSWYQQTPGQGLQFLFEYFSETQRNKGNFPGRFSGRQFSNSRSEMNVSTLELGDSALYLCASSSPGLAASTDTQYFGPGTRLTVL.

This clonotype was seen a handful of times. The CDR3 here is CASGPNRGWTEAFF. The CDR3 nucleotides are TGTGCCAGCGGGCCCAACAGGGGGTGGACTGAAGCTTTCTTT. The chain recombines TRBV12-3 or TRBV12-4 with TRBJ1-1; 8 bases match TRBD1. The CDR3 runs to 14 residues. V dropped 8 bases and J dropped 5; count of bases not matched to a gene: 10.